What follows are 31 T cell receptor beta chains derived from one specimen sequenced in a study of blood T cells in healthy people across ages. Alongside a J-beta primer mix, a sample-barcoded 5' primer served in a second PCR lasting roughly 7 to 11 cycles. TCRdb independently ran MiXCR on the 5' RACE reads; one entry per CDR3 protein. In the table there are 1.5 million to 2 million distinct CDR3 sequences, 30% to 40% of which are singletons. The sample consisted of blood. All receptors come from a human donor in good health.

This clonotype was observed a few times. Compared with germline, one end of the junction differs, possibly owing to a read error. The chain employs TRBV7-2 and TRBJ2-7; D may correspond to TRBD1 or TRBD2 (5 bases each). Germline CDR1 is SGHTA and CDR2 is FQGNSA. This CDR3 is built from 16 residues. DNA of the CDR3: TGTGCCAGCAGCTTAGTGAGGGGCCTATTCTCCGACGAGCAGTACTTC. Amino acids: CASSLVRGLFSDEQYF.

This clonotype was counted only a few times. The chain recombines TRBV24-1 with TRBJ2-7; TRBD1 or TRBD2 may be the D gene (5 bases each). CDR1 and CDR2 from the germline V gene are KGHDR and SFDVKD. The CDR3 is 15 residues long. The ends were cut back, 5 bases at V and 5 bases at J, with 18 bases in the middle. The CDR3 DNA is TGTGCCACCAGTGCCCCGGACACGGGGTCGGACGAGCAGTACTTC. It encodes CATSAPDTGSDEQYF.

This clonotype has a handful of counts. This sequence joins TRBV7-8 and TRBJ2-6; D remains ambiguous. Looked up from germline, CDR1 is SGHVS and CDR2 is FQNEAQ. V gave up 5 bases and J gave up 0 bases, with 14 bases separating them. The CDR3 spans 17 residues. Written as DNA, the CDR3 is TGTGCCAGCAGCCGGCTCAGTCGGCGCTCTGGGGCCAACGTCCTGACTTTC. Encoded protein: CASSRLSRRSGANVLTF. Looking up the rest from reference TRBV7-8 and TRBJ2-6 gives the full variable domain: GAGVSQSPRYKVAKRGQDVALRCDPISGHVSLFWYQQALGQGPEFLTYFQNEAQLDKSGLPSDRFFAERPEGSVSTLKIQRTQQEDSAVYLCASSRLSRRSGANVLTFGAGSRLTVL.

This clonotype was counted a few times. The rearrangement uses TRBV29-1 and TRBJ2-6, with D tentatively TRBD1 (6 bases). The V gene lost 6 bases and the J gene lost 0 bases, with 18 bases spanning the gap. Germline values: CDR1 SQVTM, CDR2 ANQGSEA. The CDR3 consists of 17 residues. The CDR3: CSVRSGHESSGANVLTF. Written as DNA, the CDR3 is TGCAGCGTCCGGTCGGGACACGAAAGCTCTGGGGCCAACGTCCTGACTTTC.

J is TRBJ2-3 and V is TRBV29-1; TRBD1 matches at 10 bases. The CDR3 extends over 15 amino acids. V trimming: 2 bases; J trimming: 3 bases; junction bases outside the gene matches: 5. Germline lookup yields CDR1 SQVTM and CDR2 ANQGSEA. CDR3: CSVERTGGGTDTQYF. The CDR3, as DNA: TGCAGCGTTGAAAGGACAGGGGGTGGGACAGATACGCAGTATTTT.

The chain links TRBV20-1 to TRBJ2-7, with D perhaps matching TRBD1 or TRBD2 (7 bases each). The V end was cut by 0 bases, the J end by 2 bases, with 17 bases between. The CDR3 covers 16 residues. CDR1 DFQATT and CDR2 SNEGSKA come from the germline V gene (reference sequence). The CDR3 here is CSAREDHRGGTYEQYF. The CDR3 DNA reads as TGCAGTGCTAGAGAAGACCACAGGGGAGGGACCTACGAGCAGTACTTC.

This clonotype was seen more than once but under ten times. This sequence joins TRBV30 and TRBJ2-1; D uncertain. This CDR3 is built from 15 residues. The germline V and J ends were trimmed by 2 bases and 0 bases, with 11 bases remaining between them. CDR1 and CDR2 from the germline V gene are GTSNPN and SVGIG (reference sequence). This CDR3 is CAWSPPGLSYNEQFF. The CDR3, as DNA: TGTGCCTGGAGTCCACCAGGTCTCTCCTACAATGAGCAGTTCTTC. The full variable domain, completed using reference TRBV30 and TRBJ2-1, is SQTIHQWPATLVQPVGSPLSLECTVEGTSNPNLYWYRQAAGRGLQLLFYSVGIGQISSEVPQNLSASRPQDRQFILSSKKLLLSDSGFYLCAWSPPGLSYNEQFFGPGTRLTVL.

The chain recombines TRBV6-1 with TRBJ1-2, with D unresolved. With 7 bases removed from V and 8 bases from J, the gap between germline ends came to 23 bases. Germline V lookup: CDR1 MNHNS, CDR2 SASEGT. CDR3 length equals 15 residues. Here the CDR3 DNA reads TGTGCCAGCAACAGTTGGTCACCTGGACGTGAGGGCTACACCTTC. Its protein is CASNSWSPGREGYTF.

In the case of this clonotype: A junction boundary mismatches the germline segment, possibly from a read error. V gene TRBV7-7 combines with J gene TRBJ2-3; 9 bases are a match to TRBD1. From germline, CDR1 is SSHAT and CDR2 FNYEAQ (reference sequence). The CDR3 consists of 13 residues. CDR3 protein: CASSPVGQGTQYF. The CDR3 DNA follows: TGTGCTAGCAGCCCCGTCGGACAGGGGACGCAGTATTTT.

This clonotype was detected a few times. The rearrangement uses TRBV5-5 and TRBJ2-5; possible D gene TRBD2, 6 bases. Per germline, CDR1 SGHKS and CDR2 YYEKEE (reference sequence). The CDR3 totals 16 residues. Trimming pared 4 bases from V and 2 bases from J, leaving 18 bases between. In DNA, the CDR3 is TGTGCCAGCAGCCGGGAGTGGAGGGGAAGGCAAGAGACCCAGTACTTC. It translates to CASSREWRGRQETQYF.

The CDR3 coding sequence is TGTGCCAGCAGCCTAGAGACCTTACGGACGAACACTGAAGCTTTCTTT. This gives the protein CASSLETLRTNTEAFF. The chain has TRBV7-9 and TRBJ1-1; D is unclear. The CDR3 runs to 16 residues. V was pared by 5 bases and J by 1 base, with 17 bases between. Germline CDR1 reads SEHNR; CDR2 reads FQNEAQ (reference sequence).

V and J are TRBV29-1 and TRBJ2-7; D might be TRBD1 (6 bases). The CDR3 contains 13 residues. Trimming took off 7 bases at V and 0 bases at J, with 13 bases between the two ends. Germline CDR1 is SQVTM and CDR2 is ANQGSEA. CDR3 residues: CSAFDRSSYEQYF. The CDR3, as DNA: TGCAGCGCCTTCGACAGGAGCTCCTACGAGCAGTACTTC.

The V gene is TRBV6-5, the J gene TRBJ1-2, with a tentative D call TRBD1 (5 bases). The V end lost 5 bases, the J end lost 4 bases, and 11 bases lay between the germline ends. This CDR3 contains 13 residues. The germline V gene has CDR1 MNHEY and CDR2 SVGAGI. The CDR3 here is CASSPGHTYGYTF. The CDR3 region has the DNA TGTGCCAGCAGTCCCGGACACACCTATGGCTACACCTTC.

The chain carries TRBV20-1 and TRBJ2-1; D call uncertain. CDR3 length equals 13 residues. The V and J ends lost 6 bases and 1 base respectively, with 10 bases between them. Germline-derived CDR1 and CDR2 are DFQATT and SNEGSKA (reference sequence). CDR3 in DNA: TGCAGTGCCGACAAGACTTCCTACAATGAGCAGTTCTTC. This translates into CSADKTSYNEQFF.

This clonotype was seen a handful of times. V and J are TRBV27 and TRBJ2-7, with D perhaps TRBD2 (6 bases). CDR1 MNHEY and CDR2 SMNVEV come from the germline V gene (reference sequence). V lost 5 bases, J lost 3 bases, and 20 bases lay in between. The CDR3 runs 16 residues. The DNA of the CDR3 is TGTGCCAGCAGTCCCAGGTTTAGCGGAGTTAACTACGAGCAGTACTTC. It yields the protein CASSPRFSGVNYEQYF.

CDR3 DNA: TGCAGCGTGCAAACCGGGACCGCGTATGGCTACACCTTC. As protein: CSVQTGTAYGYTF. V and J are TRBV29-1 and TRBJ1-2; D is perhaps TRBD1 (5 bases). The CDR3 spans 13 residues. The V end was cut by 6 bases, the J end by 5 bases, with 16 bases between. Germline CDR1 SQVTM, CDR2 ANQGSEA.

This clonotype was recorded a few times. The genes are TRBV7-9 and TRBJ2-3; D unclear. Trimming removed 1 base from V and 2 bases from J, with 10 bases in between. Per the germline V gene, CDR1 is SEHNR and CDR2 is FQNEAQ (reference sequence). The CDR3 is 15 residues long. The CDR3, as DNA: TGTGCCAGCAGCTTAGTGAGTCCTGCCACAGATACGCAGTATTTT. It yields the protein CASSLVSPATDTQYF.

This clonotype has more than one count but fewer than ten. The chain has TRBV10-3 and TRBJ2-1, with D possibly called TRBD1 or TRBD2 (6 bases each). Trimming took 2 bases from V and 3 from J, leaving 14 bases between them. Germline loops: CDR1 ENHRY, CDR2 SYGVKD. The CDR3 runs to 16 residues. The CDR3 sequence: CAISEPSGANYNEQFF. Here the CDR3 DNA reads TGTGCCATCAGTGAGCCTTCGGGGGCTAACTACAATGAGCAGTTCTTC.

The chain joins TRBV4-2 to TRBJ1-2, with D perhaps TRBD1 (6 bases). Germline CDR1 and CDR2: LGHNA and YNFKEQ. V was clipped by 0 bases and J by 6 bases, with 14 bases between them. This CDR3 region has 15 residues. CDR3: CASSQDLGQMDGYTF. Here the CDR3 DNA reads TGTGCCAGCAGCCAAGATCTAGGACAGATGGATGGCTACACCTTC.

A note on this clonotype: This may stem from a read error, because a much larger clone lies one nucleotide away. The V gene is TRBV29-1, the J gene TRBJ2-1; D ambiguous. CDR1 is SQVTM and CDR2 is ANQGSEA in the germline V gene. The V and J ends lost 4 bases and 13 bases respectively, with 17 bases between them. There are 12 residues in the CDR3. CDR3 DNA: TGCAGCGTTGGAATCATGGATAAGACCCAGTTCTTC. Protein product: CSVGIMDKTQFF.

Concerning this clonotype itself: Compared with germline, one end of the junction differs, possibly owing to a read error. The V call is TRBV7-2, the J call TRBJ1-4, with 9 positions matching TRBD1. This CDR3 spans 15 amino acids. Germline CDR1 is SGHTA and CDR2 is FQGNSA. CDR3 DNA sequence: TGTGCCAGCAGCCGAACAGGGGGCGGTAATGAAAAGCTGTTTTTT. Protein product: CASSRTGGGNEKLFF.

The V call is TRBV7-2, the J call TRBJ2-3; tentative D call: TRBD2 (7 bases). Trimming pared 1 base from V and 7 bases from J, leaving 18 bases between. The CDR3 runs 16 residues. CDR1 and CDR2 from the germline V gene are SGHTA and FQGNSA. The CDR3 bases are TGTGCCAGCAGCTTAGGTGGGGCGGGGGCCGGAAATACGCAGTATTTT. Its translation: CASSLGGAGAGNTQYF.

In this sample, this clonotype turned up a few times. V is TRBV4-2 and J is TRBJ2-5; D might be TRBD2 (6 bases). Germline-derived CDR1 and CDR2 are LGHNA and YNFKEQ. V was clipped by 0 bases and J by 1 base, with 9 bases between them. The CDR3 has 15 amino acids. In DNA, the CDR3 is TGTGCCAGCAGCCAAGAGGGGACTTTCCAAGAGACCCAGTACTTC. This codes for CASSQEGTFQETQYF.

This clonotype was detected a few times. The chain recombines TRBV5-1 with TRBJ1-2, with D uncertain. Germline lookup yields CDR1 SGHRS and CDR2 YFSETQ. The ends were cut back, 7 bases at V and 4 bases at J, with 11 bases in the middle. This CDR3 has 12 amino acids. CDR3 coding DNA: TGCGCCAGCCGGTCGGAACTCTATGGCTACACCTTC. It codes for CASRSELYGYTF.

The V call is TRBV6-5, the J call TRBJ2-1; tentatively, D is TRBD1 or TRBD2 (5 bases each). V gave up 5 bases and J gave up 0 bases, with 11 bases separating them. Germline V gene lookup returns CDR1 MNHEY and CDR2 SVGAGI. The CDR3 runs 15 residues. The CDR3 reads CASSIRGVSYNEQFF. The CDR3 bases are TGTGCCAGCAGTATCAGAGGGGTCTCCTACAATGAGCAGTTCTTC.

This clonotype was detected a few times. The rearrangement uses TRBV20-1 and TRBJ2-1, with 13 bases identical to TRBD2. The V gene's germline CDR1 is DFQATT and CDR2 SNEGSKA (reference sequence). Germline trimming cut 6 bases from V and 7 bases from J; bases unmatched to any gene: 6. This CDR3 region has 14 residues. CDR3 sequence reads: CSATTSGGRNEQFF. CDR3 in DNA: TGCAGTGCCACGACTAGCGGGGGGAGAAATGAGCAGTTCTTC.

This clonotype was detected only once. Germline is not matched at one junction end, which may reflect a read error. The CDR3 DNA follows: TGTGTCAGCAGCTACGACGGACAAGAGACCCAGTACTTC. Translated: CVSSYDGQETQYF. The J gene is TRBJ2-5, the V gene TRBV12-3 or TRBV12-4; D unclear. CDR3 length: 13 amino acids.

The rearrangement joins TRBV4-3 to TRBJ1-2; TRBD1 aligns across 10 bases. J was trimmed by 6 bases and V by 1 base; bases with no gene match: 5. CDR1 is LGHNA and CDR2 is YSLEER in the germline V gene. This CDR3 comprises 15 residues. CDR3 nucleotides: TGCGCCAGCAGCCAAGCGCGGACAGGGGGTCATGGCTACACCTTC. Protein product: CASSQARTGGHGYTF.

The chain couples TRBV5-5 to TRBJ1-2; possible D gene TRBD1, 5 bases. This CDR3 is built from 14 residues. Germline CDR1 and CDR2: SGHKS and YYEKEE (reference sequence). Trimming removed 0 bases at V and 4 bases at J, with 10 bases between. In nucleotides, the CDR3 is TGTGCCAGCAGCTTGGACGCGCAGGGCTATGGCTACACCTTC. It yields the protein CASSLDAQGYGYTF. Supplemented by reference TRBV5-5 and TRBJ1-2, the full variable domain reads DAGVTQSPTHLIKTRGQQVTLRCSPISGHKSVSWYQQVLGQGPQFIFQYYEKEERGRGNFPDRFSARQFPNYSSELNVNALLLGDSALYLCASSLDAQGYGYTFGSGTRLTVV.

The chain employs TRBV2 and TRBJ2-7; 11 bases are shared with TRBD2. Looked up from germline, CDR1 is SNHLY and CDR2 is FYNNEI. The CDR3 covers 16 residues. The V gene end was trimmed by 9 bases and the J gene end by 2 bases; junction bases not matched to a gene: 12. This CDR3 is CASSPGLAGFAYEQYF. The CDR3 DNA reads TGTGCCAGTAGCCCCGGACTAGCGGGTTTTGCCTACGAGCAGTACTTC.

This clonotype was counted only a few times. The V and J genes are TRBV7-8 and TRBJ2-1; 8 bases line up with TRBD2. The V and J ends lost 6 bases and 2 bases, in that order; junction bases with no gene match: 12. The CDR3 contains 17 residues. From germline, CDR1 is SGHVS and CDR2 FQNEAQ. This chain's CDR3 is CASRPGGISGTYNEQFF. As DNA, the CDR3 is TGTGCCAGCAGACCCGGTGGTATTAGCGGGACCTACAATGAGCAGTTCTTC. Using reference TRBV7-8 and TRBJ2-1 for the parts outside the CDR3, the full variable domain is GAGVSQSPRYKVAKRGQDVALRCDPISGHVSLFWYQQALGQGPEFLTYFQNEAQLDKSGLPSDRFFAERPEGSVSTLKIQRTQQEDSAVYLCASRPGGISGTYNEQFFGPGTRLTVL.